This TCR beta chain derives from a study of CD8 T cells in Susac syndrome. The controls were healthy donors who were matched for age and sex. The authors negatively isolated CD8+ and CD4+ T cells and FACS-enriched TEMRA cells. Trimming pared 5 bases from V and 14 bases from J, leaving 16 bases between. The CDR3 runs to 12 residues. Germline loops: CDR1 SEHNR, CDR2 FQNEAQ (reference sequence). The RNA, roughly 0.5 to 1 ug, was put through reverse transcription using random hexamers. MiXCR was run by TCRdb on the immunoSEQ multiplex PCR reads, yielding one entry per CDR3 protein. Of some 150,000 distinct CDR3 sequences in the sample, approximately 93% were seen once.

Sequencing used CD4+ T cells from PBMCs. The chain uses TRBV7-9 and TRBJ2-1, with D hard to call. This clonotype was sampled from a human donor in good health. CDR3: CASSLNRAWKFF. The CDR3 DNA sequence: TGTGCCAGCAGCCTAAACCGGGCCTGGAAGTTCTTC.